This T cell receptor beta chain emerged from a study of control samples from healthy donors and cancer patients. The CDR3 extends over 15 amino acids. From germline, CDR1 is GTSNPN and CDR2 SVGIG (reference sequence). The V end was cut by 3 bases, the J end by 0 bases, with 14 bases between. Libraries were prepared by immunoSEQ multiplex PCR; TCRdb keeps only in-frame clonotypes and omits some of them. The sample lists roughly 94,000 clones; about four fifths were seen once. The TCR originated in a man aged 65 to 85 with lung cancer. The V and J genes are TRBV30 and TRBJ1-2; D gene uncertain. The sequenced sample consisted of PBMCs. Here the CDR3 reads CAWRPRQTTNYGYTF. The CDR3 region has the DNA TGTGCCTGGAGGCCGAGGCAGACAACTAACTATGGCTACACCTTC.